This T cell receptor (beta chain) is drawn from a study of graft-versus-host responses after intestinal transplantation (dated by TCRdb to 2020 to 2023). Turning to the overall study: The transplants that recipients received were multivisceral, liver-intestinal, or isolated intestinal. Donor T cell macrochimerism was defined as a peak of at least 4% donor T cells among recipient peripheral blood mononuclear cells. Instead of going to the commercial service, samples from three later patients were sequenced in-house on an Illumina MiSeq and processed with MiXCR. After intestinal transplantation, graft-versus-host and host-versus-graft alloreactive T cell clones in the graft, circulation and bone marrow were tracked using bulk TCR-beta CDR3 sequencing. To identify alloreactive clones, pre-transplant mixed lymphocyte reaction products were sequenced and then compared with unstimulated pre-transplant donor and recipient T cells. Every recipient was given anti-thymocyte globulin induction, then maintenance tacrolimus and steroids for around three years. The cohort enrolled about 23 intestinal transplant recipients, one of whom was a retransplant, and 3 patients without pretransplant specimens were excluded. The full study reports these points: GvH clones were detected in recipient bone marrow, and some appeared earlier in ileal mucosa or blood, consistent with an intestinal mucosal origin. Early after transplant, peak levels of circulating GvH clones were found to be associated with declines in HvG clones. High GvH to HvG T cell clonal ratios were observed in the allografts of patients with donor T cell macrochimerism. Conclusions were limited by the relatively low number and heterogeneity of intestinal transplant patients.

What the time point label conveys for this sample: cells obtained before transplantation from donor or recipient. CD3+CD4+ and CD3+CD8+ populations were FACS-sorted from unstimulated pre-transplant donor and recipient cells taken from spleen or lymph nodes. A word on this clone: This receptor's antigen is unknown. One base away there is no much larger clone; base qualities are not given.

Library creation used the immunoSEQ multiplex PCR assay. For most patients, genomic DNA was isolated using the Qiagen DNeasy Blood and Tissue Kit and was shipped frozen to Adaptive Biotechnologies for TCR sequencing. For most patients, high-throughput TCR-beta CDR3 sequencing of genomic DNA was performed by Adaptive Biotechnologies. On the study's bioinformatics: TCR sequencing data were retrieved from Adaptive's ImmunoSEQ software for more than 15 patients, whereas a few other patients were processed with MiXCR and VDJtools. To correct CD4 versus CD8 sorting errors, sequences present in both subsets at a frequency ratio below 5:1 were removed. Because the origin of CDR3 nucleotide sequences shared between donor and recipient could not be assigned, those sequences were removed. To count as alloreactive, a clone needed at least 2-fold expansion over unstimulated cells and a minimum CFSE-low frequency of 0.002% (template counts) or 0.001% (read counts). Mappable clones were those detected in sequenced pre-transplant spleen, lymph node, or MLR CFSE-low populations of the donor or recipient. The cumulative frequency of alloreactive clones was calculated as a percentage of all sequences, weighted by copy number. Not all clones reach the TCRdb copy of this immuneACCESS table, which keeps in-frame sequences only. Checked studies attribute under half of the gap to unresolved V genes and leave the rest unexplained. V, J and clone size derive from that table, while D and trimming were established from the DNA sequence. The sample table contains 95,000 to 130,000 clones; only one count was recorded for 75% to 95% of them. In total, the top ten clones hold roughly 0.2% of the sample.

Its CDR3 holds 15 amino acids, cysteine through phenylalanine. Left in the record is the CDR3 DNA by itself, 45 bases read in frame from the first base. Looking up the germline V gene (reference sequence) yields CDR1 SGHAT and CDR2 FQDESV. V drops 0 bases and J drops 5 bases, leaving 12 bases in between. The V and J segments used are TRBV11-1 and TRBJ2-3; the D gene is perhaps TRBD2, from 5 matching bases. This clonotype originated in a human donor who received an intestinal transplant. The sequenced sample was unstimulated CD4+ T cells sorted from spleen or lymph node cells, obtained before intestinal transplant. The bases are TGTGCCAGCAGCTTAGCGTTGACACGGGGAGATACGCAGTATTTT. This yields the protein CASSLALTRGDTQYF.